A selection of T cell receptor beta chains follows, all from one sample in a study of T cell responses to AZD1222 COVID-19 vaccine. Profiling relied on immunoSEQ multiplex PCR, and the TCRdb table lists in-frame clones only, not all of them. This sample carries 100,000 to 150,000 clones, roughly 87% of them seen once, and the ten largest clones take 1.3% to 1.5%. This material consisted of peripheral blood, taken on day 0 of AZD1222 vaccination. These receptors were taken from an adult in good health. Each CDR3 is given with its conserved first and last residue. D genes are given only for firm matches. Clone size appears in some rows only: once, few, many, or a class for an expanded clone.

CDR3: CASKGAPNGVEKLFF
DNA: TGTGCCAGTAAGGGAGCTCCTAACGGTGTTGAAAAACTGTTTTTT
D: -
size: once
V: TRBV19
J: TRBJ1-4

CDR3: CASSQDGTAKNQPQHF
DNA: TGCGCCAGCAGCCAGGACGGGACAGCAAAAAATCAGCCCCAGCATTTT
D: TRBD1
size: few
V: TRBV4-3
J: TRBJ1-5

CDR3: CASSQGRAYEQYF
DNA: TGTGCCAGCAGCCAAGGAAGGGCCTACGAGCAGTACTTC
D: -
size: -
V: TRBV3-1/TRBV3-2
J: TRBJ2-7

CDR3: CASSRASNTEAFF
DNA: TGTGCCAGCAGCCGGGCTTCGAACACTGAAGCTTTCTTT
D: -
size: -
V: TRBV7-2
J: TRBJ1-1

CDR3: CASSPPRARATGELFF
DNA: TGTGCCAGCTCACCACCCAGGGCCCGAGCCACCGGGGAGCTGTTTTTT
D: -
size: -
V: TRBV18
J: TRBJ2-2

CDR3: CASSSLSGEGQPQHF
DNA: TGTGCCAGCAGCTCATTATCGGGGGAGGGACAGCCCCAGCATTTT
D: -
size: -
V: TRBV7-9
J: TRBJ1-5

CDR3: CSSSLNTEAFF
DNA: TGCAGCTCATCTTTGAACACTGAAGCTTTCTTT
D: -
size: -
V: TRBV29-1
J: TRBJ1-1

CDR3: CASSTGQGTTNEKLFF
DNA: TGTGCCAGCAGCACCGGCCAGGGAACAACTAATGAAAAACTGTTTTTT
D: -
size: -
V: TRBV5-6
J: TRBJ1-4

CDR3: CASSQSGLDGNEQFF
DNA: TGCGCCAGCAGCCAATCAGGACTAGATGGCAATGAGCAGTTCTTC
D: TRBD2
size: -
V: TRBV4-1
J: TRBJ2-1

CDR3: CASTLGADSEQYF
DNA: TGTGCCAGCACCCTAGGGGCAGATTCCGAGCAGTACTTC
D: -
size: -
V: TRBV12-3/TRBV12-4
J: TRBJ2-7

CDR3: CASSRNRAGGNTIYF
DNA: TGTGCCAGCAGCCGGAATCGGGCGGGGGGAAACACCATATATTTT
D: -
size: -
V: TRBV9
J: TRBJ1-3

CDR3: CATSRSGGEPYNEQFF
DNA: TGTGCCACCAGTCGTAGCGGGGGGGAACCTTACAATGAGCAGTTCTTC
D: TRBD2
size: -
V: TRBV24-1
J: TRBJ2-1

CDR3: CASSLEEMYRRTPADTQYF
DNA: TGTGCCAGCAGCTTAGAGGAGATGTACAGAAGGACACCGGCAGATACGCAGTATTTT
D: -
size: -
V: TRBV11-2
J: TRBJ2-3

CDR3: CASSESRVGDWSTEAFF
DNA: TGCGCCAGCAGTGAGTCTAGGGTCGGGGATTGGAGCACTGAAGCTTTCTTT
D: -
size: -
V: TRBV10-1
J: TRBJ1-1

CDR3: CASSPRTGELFF
DNA: TGCGCCAGCAGCCCTCGGACCGGGGAGCTGTTTTTT
D: -
size: -
V: TRBV5-1
J: TRBJ2-2

CDR3: CAWSVPRTGGTDTQYF
DNA: TGTGCCTGGAGTGTACCCCGGACAGGGGGCACAGATACGCAGTATTTT
D: TRBD1
size: -
V: TRBV30
J: TRBJ2-3

CDR3: CAWAGQAQSDTQYF
DNA: TGTGCCTGGGCCGGACAGGCTCAGTCGGATACGCAGTATTTT
D: TRBD1
size: -
V: TRBV30
J: TRBJ2-3

CDR3: CASSETSGSYNSPLHF
DNA: TGTGCCAGCAGCGAGACTTCCGGAAGCTATAATTCACCCCTCCACTTT
D: -
size: -
V: TRBV7-9
J: TRBJ1-6

CDR3: CAKSTGLDTEAFF
DNA: TGTGCCAAGTCGACAGGGTTGGACACTGAAGCTTTCTTT
D: TRBD1
size: -
V: TRBV5-4
J: TRBJ1-1

CDR3: CASSIADSTYEQYF
DNA: TGTGCCAGTAGTATAGCTGACAGCACCTACGAGCAGTACTTC
D: -
size: -
V: TRBV19
J: TRBJ2-7

CDR3: CASSLTGSTEAFF
DNA: TGTGCCAGCAGCCTTACAGGGAGCACTGAAGCTTTCTTT
D: -
size: -
V: TRBV5-5
J: TRBJ1-1

CDR3: CASSFRLVGEVFF
DNA: TGTGCCAGCAGTTTTCGATTAGTGGGTGAAGTTTTCTTT
D: -
size: -
V: TRBV12-3/TRBV12-4
J: TRBJ1-1

CDR3: CASDIRGVSGTNYGYTF
DNA: TGTGCCAGCGACATCAGGGGGGTGTCCGGAACTAACTATGGCTACACCTTC
D: TRBD1
size: -
V: TRBV5-4
J: TRBJ1-2

CDR3: CASIGAAGLGTDSPLHF
DNA: TGTGCCAGCATAGGGGCGGCAGGGCTAGGAACAGATTCACCCCTCCACTTT
D: -
size: -
V: TRBV28
J: TRBJ1-6

CDR3: CASSRETDTQYF
DNA: TGCGCCAGCAGCAGGGAGACAGATACGCAGTATTTT
D: -
size: once
V: TRBV5-1
J: TRBJ2-3

CDR3: CASSLEGTLSTGELFF
DNA: TGTGCCAGCAGCTTGGAGGGGACCCTGAGCACCGGGGAGCTGTTTTTT
D: -
size: -
V: TRBV5-5
J: TRBJ2-2

CDR3: CASSSGGWTEVSSYEQYF
DNA: TGTGCCAGTAGTTCGGGGGGTTGGACCGAAGTCTCTTCCTACGAGCAGTACTTC
D: TRBD2
size: -
V: TRBV19
J: TRBJ2-7

CDR3: CASSSGTFYGYTF
DNA: TGCGCCAGCAGCTCCGGGACATTTTATGGCTACACCTTC
D: -
size: -
V: TRBV5-1
J: TRBJ1-2

CDR3: CASSQAGGIGYTF
DNA: TGCGCCAGCAGCCAAGCGGGCGGGATTGGCTACACCTTC
D: -
size: -
V: TRBV4-1
J: TRBJ1-2

CDR3: CASSTRSGSPLHF
DNA: TGTGCCAGCAGTACAAGATCTGGTTCACCCCTCCACTTT
D: -
size: -
V: TRBV28
J: TRBJ1-6

CDR3: CASSVPGNQPQHF
DNA: TGTGCCAGCAGCGTCCCGGGCAATCAGCCCCAGCATTTT
D: -
size: -
V: TRBV7-2
J: TRBJ1-5

CDR3: CASSRRTGRITDTQYF
DNA: TGTGCCAGCAGCAGACGGACAGGTCGTATCACAGATACGCAGTATTTT
D: -
size: -
V: TRBV21-1
J: TRBJ2-3

CDR3: CASSQYDEQYF
DNA: TGTGCCAGCAGCCAATATGACGAGCAGTACTTC
D: -
size: -
V: TRBV14
J: TRBJ2-7

CDR3: CASSPSGGTLLSGNTIYF
DNA: TGTGCCAGCTCACCTTCTGGAGGGACACTCCTCTCTGGAAACACCATATATTTT
D: -
size: -
V: TRBV18
J: TRBJ1-3

CDR3: CASTYSGEQYF
DNA: TGTGCCAGCACCTACTCGGGGGAGCAGTACTTC
D: -
size: -
V: TRBV6-2/TRBV6-3
J: TRBJ2-7

CDR3: CASSYSIDLAPSEQYF
DNA: TGTGCCAGCAGTTACTCGATTGATCTAGCTCCCAGCGAGCAGTACTTC
D: -
size: few
V: TRBV6-5
J: TRBJ2-7

CDR3: CASSLGSYQPQHF
DNA: TGTGCCAGCAGCTTAGGGAGCTACCAGCCCCAGCATTTT
D: -
size: few
V: TRBV11-2
J: TRBJ1-5

CDR3: CASSLGLRYTF
DNA: TGTGCCAGCAGCTTGGGCCTCCGATACACCTTC
D: -
size: -
V: TRBV5-6
J: TRBJ1-2

CDR3: CSASEGLMNTEAFF
DNA: TGCAGTGCTAGTGAGGGCCTCATGAACACTGAAGCTTTCTTT
D: -
size: -
V: TRBV20-1
J: TRBJ1-1

CDR3: CASGYRDRVNEQFF
DNA: TGTGCTAGTGGCTACCGGGACAGGGTGAATGAGCAGTTCTTC
D: TRBD1
size: -
V: TRBV12-5
J: TRBJ2-1

CDR3: CASSQVVTATNQPQHF
DNA: TGCGCCAGCAGCCAAGTGGTGACAGCCACCAATCAGCCCCAGCATTTT
D: -
size: -
V: TRBV4-1
J: TRBJ1-5

CDR3: CASSSLRGTYNEQFF
DNA: TGTGCCAGCAGTTCCCTCAGGGGGACTTACAATGAGCAGTTCTTC
D: -
size: -
V: TRBV6-2/TRBV6-3
J: TRBJ2-1

CDR3: CASSIGIQPQHF
DNA: TGTGCCAGCAGCATCGGGATACAGCCCCAGCATTTT
D: -
size: -
V: TRBV7-9
J: TRBJ1-5

CDR3: CASSYSSFRPAEAFF
DNA: TGTGCCAGCAGTTATAGTAGTTTTAGACCCGCGGAGGCTTTCTTT
D: -
size: -
V: TRBV6-5
J: TRBJ1-1